These T cell receptor beta chains were read from a single sample in a study of beta chain features in type 1 diabetes. The method was immunoSEQ multiplex PCR; TCRdb's version includes in-frame clones alone and lacks a portion of them. This table holds fewer than 900,000 clones, roughly 15% found once. Sequenced: naive CD4+ T cells from blood. The receptors derive from a woman between 18 and 29 years old in good health. Both conserved end residues are part of each CDR3. D genes are given only for firm matches. Where a row states a size, it is once, few, many or the class of an expanded clone; other rows omit it.

>TRBJ1-4|TRBV28|NA|NA
TGTGCCAGCAGTACCAAACAGGGTGTAGGTGAAAAACTGTTTTTT
CASSTKQGVGEKLFF
>TRBJ1-5|TRBV7-9|NA|TRBD1
TGTGCCAGCAGTAAAGGACAGGGCGCCCGGCCCCAGCATTTT
CASSKGQGARPQHF
>TRBJ2-7|TRBV28|NA|NA
TGTGCCAGCAGTTTAAGCGGCCCCTACGAGCAGTACTTC
CASSLSGPYEQYF
>TRBJ2-3|TRBV7-3|NA|NA
TGTGCCAGCAGCTTACTAGGAAGCACAGATACGCAGTATTTT
CASSLLGSTDTQYF
>TRBJ1-4|TRBV2|NA|NA
TGTGCCAGCAGGCAGGGTTCTGTTAGTGAAAAACTGTTTTTT
CASRQGSVSEKLFF
>TRBJ2-2|TRBV5-6|few|TRBD2
TGTGCCAGCAGCTTCGGACTAGCGACGAACACCGGGGAGCTGTTTTTT
CASSFGLATNTGELFF
>TRBJ1-1|TRBV5-1|few|TRBD1
TGCGCCAGCAGGCCCGGGACAGTGAACACTGAAGCTTTCTTT
CASRPGTVNTEAFF
>TRBJ1-1|TRBV28|few|NA
TGTGCCAGCAGTCTCCCCCGGATTATGAACACTGAAGCTTTCTTT
CASSLPRIMNTEAFF
>TRBJ1-2|TRBV7-9|few|TRBD1
TGTGCCAGCAGCTTTCACCCAAGGGACAGGGTTGGCTACACCTTC
CASSFHPRDRVGYTF
>TRBJ2-6|TRBV4-2|NA|TRBD2
TGTGCCAGCAGCCAAGAGGGACTAGCGGGAGCTGGGGCCAACGTCCTGACTTTC
CASSQEGLAGAGANVLTF
>TRBJ1-5|TRBV28|few|NA
TGTGCCAGCAGTACCAATCAGCCCCAGCATTTT
CASSTNQPQHF
>TRBJ2-1|TRBV15|NA|NA
TGTGCCACCAGCAGAGATATCGCTAGCGATGAGCAGTTCTTC
CATSRDIASDEQFF
>TRBJ1-5|TRBV19|few|TRBD1
TGTGCCAGTAGTATTGGAGGGGGCGGGCCCCAGCATTTT
CASSIGGGGPQHF
>TRBJ2-1|TRBV18|few|NA
TGTGCCAGCTCACCACCGGGGGGAGCGGGTGAGCAGTTCTTC
CASSPPGGAGEQFF
>TRBJ2-3|TRBV10-3|NA|NA
TGTGCCATCAGTGGGGCAGTCGCTAGCACAGATACGCAGTATTTT
CAISGAVASTDTQYF
>TRBJ2-7|TRBV2|NA|NA
TGTGCCAGCAGCCTCAGCCCCCTCTACGAGCAGTACTTC
CASSLSPLYEQYF
>TRBJ2-1|TRBV11-2|NA|TRBD2
TGTGCCAGCAGCCCAATAGGACGGGAGGGGCCCTACAATGAGCAGTTCTTC
CASSPIGREGPYNEQFF
>TRBJ2-7|TRBV2|few|NA
TGTGCCAGCAGACTAACCTTCACTTTCTACGAGCAGTACTTC
CASRLTFTFYEQYF
>TRBJ1-5|TRBV5-1|NA|NA
TGCGCCAGCAGCCTCGGTCCAATTAGCAATCAGCCCCAGCATTTT
CASSLGPISNQPQHF
>TRBJ1-2|TRBV7-2|NA|TRBD1
TGTGCCAGCAGCGCCATGGACAGGGGGCAGAAAGGCACCTTC
CASSAMDRGQKGTF
>TRBJ2-7|TRBV28|NA|NA
TGTGCCAGCAGTTTTCGGCGAAACAAGCAGTACTTC
CASSFRRNKQYF
>TRBJ1-5|TRBV21-1|NA|NA
TGTGCCAGCAGCAAGCGTGGACAGGGGCGAACCCGCAATCAGCCCCAGCATTTT
CASSKRGQGRTRNQPQHF
>TRBJ1-4|TRBV28|NA|NA
TGTGCCAGCAGCACCGTTAATGAAAAACTGTTTTTT
CASSTVNEKLFF
>TRBJ2-3|TRBV6-5|few|NA
TGTGCCACTAAATTGAGGGGGACAGATACGCAGTATTTT
CATKLRGTDTQYF
>TRBJ1-4|TRBV29-1|NA|NA
TGCAGCGTTACTGGCCCCACTAGTGAAAAACTGTTTTTT
CSVTGPTSEKLFF
>TRBJ1-5|TRBV16|NA|NA
TGTGCCAGCAGCCAATTTACCCCCTATAGCAATCAGCCCCAGCATTTT
CASSQFTPYSNQPQHF
>TRBJ2-7|TRBV20-1|few|NA
TGCAGTGCTACGCCGCAAGGAGAGCAGTACTTC
CSATPQGEQYF
>TRBJ1-2|TRBV15|NA|NA
TGTGCCACCAGCAGAGATCTGGGAGGGCTCTATGGCTACACCTTC
CATSRDLGGLYGYTF
>TRBJ1-5|TRBV9|few|NA
TGTGCCAGCAGCCAGGAGGGGGGCCGCAATCAGCCCCAGCATTTT
CASSQEGGRNQPQHF
>TRBJ2-2|TRBV23-1|few|NA
TGCGCCAGCCCCCGGTTTGACACCGGGGAGCTGTTTTTT
CASPRFDTGELFF
>TRBJ1-5|TRBV7-2|few|NA
TGTGCCAGCAGCTTAGATCATAGTCAGCCCCAGCATTTT
CASSLDHSQPQHF
>TRBJ2-7|TRBV6-5|few|TRBD2
TGTGCCAGCAGTTACTCGAATAGCGGGAGTGGGTACGAGCAGTACTTC
CASSYSNSGSGYEQYF
>TRBJ2-1|TRBV13|many|NA
TGTGCCAGCAGCTCCTACAATGAGCAGTTCTTC
CASSSYNEQFF
>TRBJ2-5|TRBV7-2|NA|NA
TGTGCCAGCAGACTTAACCCCGGCCCAGAGACCCAGTACTTC
CASRLNPGPETQYF
>TRBJ1-2|TRBV7-9|NA|NA
TGTGCCAGCAGCCCAAGATCAGCCTATGGCTACACCTTC
CASSPRSAYGYTF
>TRBJ2-7|TRBV7-2|few|NA
TGTGCCAGCAGCTTAGGACCAGTATACGAGCAGTACTTC
CASSLGPVYEQYF
>TRBJ1-5|TRBV6-6|few|NA
TGTGCCAGCAGTGGGGACAACGAAAATCAGCCCCAGCATTTT
CASSGDNENQPQHF
>TRBJ2-7|TRBV7-2|few|TRBD1
TGTGCCAGCAGCTCCTACAGGGGGTCCGTGTACGAGCAGTACTTC
CASSSYRGSVYEQYF
>TRBJ1-2|TRBV25-1|few|NA
TGTGCCAGCAATACAGGACATGGCTACACCTTC
CASNTGHGYTF
>TRBJ2-1|TRBV9|NA|TRBD1
TGTGCCAGCAGCGTAGCAGGGGGACAGGGAGGCGATGAGCAGTTCTTC
CASSVAGGQGGDEQFF
>TRBJ1-3|TRBV7-2|few|NA
TGTGCCAGCAGCTTATTCGGAGGAAACACCATATATTTT
CASSLFGGNTIYF
>TRBJ2-3|TRBV18|NA|TRBD2
TGTGCCAGCTCACCACTGGGCATTAGCGGGCTAAGAGGCACAGATACGCAGTATTTT
CASSPLGISGLRGTDTQYF
>TRBJ2-7|TRBV6-5|NA|TRBD2
TGTGCCAGCAGTTACGGCGGGGGAATATCCTACGAGCAGTACTTC
CASSYGGGISYEQYF
>TRBJ2-1|TRBV7-3|few|TRBD2
TGTGCCAGCAGCTTCACTAGCGGGAGTTGGGATGAGCAGTTCTTC
CASSFTSGSWDEQFF
>TRBJ2-5|TRBV27|NA|TRBD1
TGTGCCAGCAGTTTATCGCCGAACAGGGGCTCCCAAGAGACCCAGTACTTC
CASSLSPNRGSQETQYF
>TRBJ1-3|TRBV19|few|NA
TGTGCCAGTAGTCGGGTTAGCTCTGGAAACACCATATATTTT
CASSRVSSGNTIYF
>TRBJ2-1|TRBV27|few|NA
TGTGCCAGCAGTTTGTTTAATGAGCAGTTCTTC
CASSLFNEQFF
>TRBJ2-3|TRBV2|NA|NA
TGTGCCAGCAGTTATGTGAGCAACCGAGATACGCAGTATTTT
CASSYVSNRDTQYF
>TRBJ2-1|TRBV7-3|few|NA
TGTGCCAGCAGCCTTCAAGGCAATGAGCAGTTCTTC
CASSLQGNEQFF
>TRBJ2-1|TRBV7-2|NA|NA
TGTGCCAGCAGCATCTCCGGCCTAGGGTACAATGAGCAGTTCTTC
CASSISGLGYNEQFF
>TRBJ2-1|TRBV14|NA|NA
TGTGCCAGCAGCCAGACCCGCTCCTACAATGAGCAGTTCTTC
CASSQTRSYNEQFF
>TRBJ2-3|TRBV20-1|NA|NA
TGCAGTGCTCAGGACTCAGATACGCAGTATTTT
CSAQDSDTQYF
>TRBJ2-2|TRBV4-2|NA|NA
TGTGCCAGCAGCCCCCCCGGGCGCAACACCGGGGAGCTGTTTTTT
CASSPPGRNTGELFF
>TRBJ2-1|TRBV7-9|NA|NA
TGTGCCAGCAGTCCTGTGACGGGCAATGAGCAGTTCTTC
CASSPVTGNEQFF
>TRBJ2-2|TRBV7-3|NA|TRBD2
TGTGCCAGCAGCCCGGGACTAGCGGGAGCCGGGGAGCTGTTTTTT
CASSPGLAGAGELFF
>TRBJ2-1|TRBV4-3|few|NA
TGCGCCAGCAGCCAAGATCTTGCGGTATACAATGAGCAGTTCTTC
CASSQDLAVYNEQFF
>TRBJ1-5|TRBV28|few|NA
TGTGCCAGCAGTCTAAACAATCAGCCCCAGCATTTT
CASSLNNQPQHF
>TRBJ1-2|TRBV19|few|TRBD1
TGTGCCAGTAAAGGATGGACAGGGGGCTATGGCTACACCTTC
CASKGWTGGYGYTF
>TRBJ2-4|TRBV7-3|few|NA
TGTGCCAGCAGCAAACAGGGTGGGGCGGACATTCAGTACTTC
CASSKQGGADIQYF